The 28 T cell receptor beta chains in this list originate from one sample, sequenced in a study of memory CD4+ T cells and cytomegalovirus serostatus. The sort gate was single viable CD3+CD4+CD8-CD45RO+ cells for memory CD4+ T cells. The repertoire was sequenced with immunoSEQ multiplex PCR; TCRdb's copy has only in-frame clones and lacks some. Among roughly 48,000 clones listed, more than 70% were seen once. Sequenced: memory CD4+ T cells from blood. Source of these receptors: an adult in good health and CMV-seropositive.

This clone was seen a single time. This chain uses TRBV19 with TRBJ1-5; maybe TRBD1 (5 bases). This CDR3 is built from 15 residues. With 7 bases removed from V and 1 base from J, the gap between germline ends came to 14 bases. Germline values: CDR1 LNHDA, CDR2 SQIVND (reference sequence). The CDR3 sequence is CASTTTAGSNQPQHF. CDR3 DNA: TGTGCCAGTACAACGACAGCCGGGAGCAATCAGCCCCAGCATTTT. Full variable domain (rest looked up from reference TRBV19 and TRBJ1-5): DGGITQSPKYLFRKEGQNVTLSCEQNLNHDAMYWYRQDPGQGLRLIYYSQIVNDFQKGDIAEGYSVSREKKESFPLTVTSAQKNPTAFYLCASTTTAGSNQPQHFGDGTRLSIL.

This clone has just a few counts. The chain links TRBV2 to TRBJ1-2; weak D call: TRBD1 (5 bases). Germline V gene sequence: CDR1 SNHLY, CDR2 FYNNEI. This CDR3 comprises 13 residues. V was cut by 2 bases and J by 4 bases, with 8 bases left in between. The chain's CDR3 is CASSETGGYGYTF. CDR3 DNA: TGTGCCAGCAGTGAAACAGGAGGCTATGGCTACACCTTC.

The CDR3 region has the DNA TGTGCCAGCAGAAGTGGGTCTAGCGGGGGTGAGACCCAGTACTTC. Residues: CASRSGSSGGETQYF. The chain uses TRBV11-1 and TRBJ2-5, with TRBD2 matching 10 bases. V lost 6 bases to trimming and J lost 5 bases; unmatched junction nucleotides: 9. The CDR3 runs 15 residues. Germline V lookup: CDR1 SGHAT, CDR2 FQDESV (reference sequence).

This chain joins TRBV7-2 and TRBJ2-7, with a weak D call TRBD2 (6 bases). CDR1 is SGHTA, CDR2 FQGNSA, per germline. CDR3 length: 15 amino acids. The CDR3, as DNA: TGTGCTTCTCACCAAGGAGGCGGGGTGGGGTACGAGCAGTACTTC. It specifies CASHQGGGVGYEQYF.

V gene TRBV9 combines with J gene TRBJ2-5; D ambiguous. The germline V gene has CDR1 SGDLS and CDR2 YYNGEE. Trimming removed 1 base at V and 7 bases at J, with 14 bases between. This CDR3 comprises 14 residues. The CDR3 here is CASSVFEVMGTQYF. The CDR3 DNA sequence: TGTGCCAGCAGCGTATTCGAAGTGATGGGGACCCAGTACTTC.

This chain connects TRBV6-6 to TRBJ2-1, with 7 bases lining up with TRBD1. V shed 5 bases, J shed 1 base, and the junction held 2 bases outside the gene matches. Germline-derived CDR1 and CDR2 are MNHNY and SVGAGI (reference sequence). This CDR3 is built from 14 residues. The CDR3 region has the DNA TGTGCCAGCAGTCAGGGGGTTTCCTACAATGAGCAGTTCTTC. This gives the protein CASSQGVSYNEQFF.

The CDR3 region is CASSLAQGVTEAFF. The CDR3 DNA is TGTGCCAGCAGCTTAGCACAGGGGGTCACTGAAGCTTTCTTT. The chain is built from TRBV11-2 and TRBJ1-1; 8 bases match TRBD1. Germline-derived CDR1 and CDR2 are SGHAT and FQNNGV. The V gene end was trimmed by 1 base and the J gene end by 4 bases; junction bases not matched to a gene: 2. CDR3 size: 14 residues.

This clone showed up just once. CDR3 DNA: TGTGCCAGTAGTATGGGAAGACTAGCGGGGTACAATGAGCAGTTCTTC. Residues: CASSMGRLAGYNEQFF. The chain is built from TRBV19 and TRBJ2-1, with 11 bases aligning to TRBD2. CDR1 is LNHDA, CDR2 SQIVND, per germline (reference sequence). This CDR3 has 16 residues. Trimming took 3 bases from V and 4 from J; bases not matched to a gene: 5.

This chain connects TRBV5-6 to TRBJ1-2; 7 bases line up with TRBD1. Germline trimming cut 2 bases from V and 8 bases from J; bases unmatched to any gene: 9. Germline V gives CDR1 SGHDT, CDR2 YYEEEE. CDR3 length: 14 residues. The CDR3 protein is CASSLNRGVKGYTF. The CDR3 coding sequence is TGTGCCAGCAGCTTAAACAGGGGAGTCAAAGGCTACACCTTC. The full variable domain, completed using reference TRBV5-6 and TRBJ1-2, is DAGVTQSPTHLIKTRGQQVTLRCSPKSGHDTVSWYQQALGQGPQFIFQYYEEEERQRGNFPDRFSGHQFPNYSSELNVNALLLGDSALYLCASSLNRGVKGYTFGSGTRLTVV.

J is TRBJ1-1 and V is TRBV20-1; D is uncertain. Trimming cost V 5 bases and J 0 bases, with 4 bases left between them. The CDR3 spans 11 residues. Germline values: CDR1 DFQATT, CDR2 SNEGSKA (reference sequence). The CDR3 region is CSAPMNTEAFF. The CDR3 coding sequence is TGCAGTGCTCCGATGAACACTGAAGCTTTCTTT.

This clone has a single count. Other nucleotide sequences in the sample specify the same CDR3. V usage is TRBV6-5 and J usage is TRBJ2-7; maybe TRBD1 (5 bases). Trimming removed 5 bases from V and 0 bases from J, with 11 bases in between. The CDR3 extends over 14 amino acids. Germline V gene sequence: CDR1 MNHEY, CDR2 SVGAGI. The CDR3 region is CASSTDRLSYEQYF. The CDR3 region has the DNA TGTGCCAGCAGTACCGACAGACTCTCCTACGAGCAGTACTTC.

The chain has TRBV5-4 and TRBJ1-3, with TRBD1 as a possible D gene (5 bases). V lost 4 bases, J lost 0 bases, and 8 bases lay in between. The CDR3 has 14 residues. Germline V gene data show CDR1 as SGHNT and CDR2 as YYREEE (reference sequence). This CDR3 is CASSRGSSGNTIYF. The CDR3 DNA reads as TGTGCCAGCAGCCGGGGGAGCTCTGGAAACACCATATATTTT.

This clone appeared a single time. Other DNA sequences from this sample encode an identical CDR3 as well. The rearrangement links TRBV2 to TRBJ2-2; D unclear. CDR3 length: 14 amino acids. The V end was cut by 4 bases, the J end by 1 base, with 7 bases between. Germline-derived CDR1 and CDR2 are SNHLY and FYNNEI. The CDR3 DNA reads as TGTGCCAGCAGTGCCGTGGGGAACACCGGGGAGCTGTTTTTT. Amino acids: CASSAVGNTGELFF.

The chain recombines TRBV5-1 with TRBJ2-5; D possibly matches TRBD1 or TRBD2 (5 bases each). The CDR3 is 13 amino acids. Trimming left V 4 bases short and J 5 bases short, with 12 bases between. CDR1 is SGHRS, CDR2 YFSETQ, per germline. The CDR3, as DNA: TGCGCCAGCAGCCCGGGGTACAGGGAGACCCAGTACTTC. Translation gives CASSPGYRETQYF.

This chain uses TRBV2 with TRBJ2-1; D is unclear. Per germline, CDR1 SNHLY and CDR2 FYNNEI. The CDR3 length is 10 residues. V was clipped by 6 bases and J by 5 bases, with 2 bases between them. This CDR3 is CASRNNEQFF. The CDR3 nucleotides read TGTGCCAGCAGGAACAATGAGCAGTTCTTC.

V gene TRBV9 combines with J gene TRBJ1-1, with TRBD1 matching 7 bases. The CDR3 totals 15 residues. J lost 1 base, V lost 0 bases, and 3 bases had no gene match. The germline CDR1 and CDR2 sequences are SGDLS and YYNGEE. The DNA of the CDR3 is TGTGCCAGCAGCGTAGATAACAGGGGGAACACTGAAGCTTTCTTT. Protein: CASSVDNRGNTEAFF.

The V call is TRBV5-8, the J call TRBJ1-4; D remains ambiguous. Trimming stripped 2 bases from V and 8 bases from J, with 16 bases between. CDR1 and CDR2 from the germline V gene are SGHTS and YDEGEE. The CDR3 contains 15 residues. CDR3 protein: CASSFSVGLGEKLFF. The CDR3 bases are TGTGCCAGCAGCTTTTCGGTTGGGCTCGGGGAAAAACTGTTTTTT.

The chain links TRBV6-6 to TRBJ1-2, with D uncertain. Germline assignment: CDR1 MNHNY and CDR2 SVGAGI (reference sequence). The CDR3 is 15 residues long. V was trimmed by 2 bases and J by 0 bases, leaving 10 bases between them. CDR3 DNA: TGTGCCAGCAGTTACGGTGTCACAGCTAACTATGGCTACACCTTC. This gives the protein CASSYGVTANYGYTF.

V is TRBV6-5 and J is TRBJ1-5; D gene unclear. Germline V lookup: CDR1 MNHEY, CDR2 SVGAGI. The CDR3 has 12 residues. V lost 6 bases and J 4 bases, leaving 7 bases between the germline ends. The CDR3 nucleotides are TGTGCCAGCAGCCACGGTAATCAGCCCCAGCATTTT. Translation: CASSHGNQPQHF.

V usage is TRBV7-2 and J usage is TRBJ2-7, with a weak D call TRBD2 (5 bases). Germline V gives CDR1 SGHTA, CDR2 FQGNSA. Deletions cut 2 bases from V and 2 bases from J, with 13 bases between. The CDR3 has 15 residues. CDR3 sequence: CASSLSGGDTYEQYF. As DNA, the CDR3 is TGTGCCAGCAGCTTAAGCGGCGGTGACACCTACGAGCAGTACTTC.

The chain has TRBV2 and TRBJ1-2; D not certain. Germline-derived CDR1 and CDR2 are SNHLY and FYNNEI. Trimming removed 6 bases at V and 10 bases at J, with 12 bases between. This CDR3 has 11 amino acids. The CDR3 nucleotides read TGTGCCAGCAGCTACTCGGTTGACTACACCTTC. Translation gives CASSYSVDYTF. Combining the CDR3 with reference TRBV2 and TRBJ1-2 gives the whole variable domain EPEVTQTPSHQVTQMGQEVILRCVPISNHLYFYWYRQILGQKVEFLVSFYNNEISEKSEIFDDQFSVERPDGSNFTLKIRSTKLEDSAMYFCASSYSVDYTFGSGTRLTVV.

The chain couples TRBV2 to TRBJ2-2; TRBD1 aligns across 9 bases. The CDR3 sequence is 14 residues long. Trimming removed 5 bases from V and 12 bases from J; junction bases left unmatched: 10. Germline CDR1 reads SNHLY; CDR2 reads FYNNEI. The CDR3 region has the DNA TGTGCCAGCAGTCGTCCCGGGACAGGGATGAAGCTGTTTTTT. It yields the protein CASSRPGTGMKLFF.

The DNA for the CDR3 is TGTGCCAGCAGTTACTCAGGGCTAGCGGGTTACGAGCAGTACTTC. This codes for CASSYSGLAGYEQYF. The V and J genes are TRBV6-5 and TRBJ2-7, with 8 bases matching TRBD2. Germline V gives CDR1 MNHEY, CDR2 SVGAGI. Trimming removed 0 bases from V and 4 bases from J; junction bases left unmatched: 5. The CDR3 loop spans 15 amino acids.

The chain links TRBV6-6 to TRBJ2-5; D uncertain. The ends were cut back, 6 bases at V and 5 bases at J, with 16 bases in the middle. CDR1 is MNHNY and CDR2 is SVGAGI in the germline V gene (reference sequence). This CDR3 has 14 residues. The CDR3 protein is CASSPRLNRETQYF. CDR3 nucleotides: TGTGCCAGCAGCCCGCGTCTCAACCGGGAGACCCAGTACTTC.

The genes are TRBV10-3 and TRBJ2-3; D is undetermined. V lost 1 base to trimming and J lost 4 bases, with 12 bases between them. The CDR3 has 15 amino acids. In germline, CDR1 is ENHRY, CDR2 SYGVKD. CDR3 sequence reads: CAISEFPSGADTQYF. The CDR3 DNA is TGTGCCATCAGTGAGTTCCCGTCTGGAGCAGATACGCAGTATTTT.

This clone was picked up a small number of times. The chain carries TRBV7-9 and TRBJ1-2, with no clear D. V was trimmed by 1 base and J by 4 bases, leaving 10 bases between them. This CDR3 has 14 amino acids. From germline, CDR1 is SEHNR and CDR2 FQNEAQ (reference sequence). CDR3 nucleotide sequence: TGTGCCAGCAGCTTAGAGGTCGCGGCCTATGGCTACACCTTC. It encodes CASSLEVAAYGYTF.

This clone was detected only a few times. The chain recombines TRBV19 with TRBJ1-1; D is unresolved. CDR1 and CDR2 (germline): LNHDA, SQIVND (reference sequence). The CDR3 extends over 14 amino acids. Between the trimmed V and J ends, which lost 3 bases and 0 bases, there was a span of 8 bases. The CDR3 spells CASSMGSMNTEAFF. The CDR3 DNA follows: TGTGCCAGTAGTATGGGCAGCATGAACACTGAAGCTTTCTTT. Combining the CDR3 with reference TRBV19 and TRBJ1-1 gives the whole variable domain DGGITQSPKYLFRKEGQNVTLSCEQNLNHDAMYWYRQDPGQGLRLIYYSQIVNDFQKGDIAEGYSVSREKKESFPLTVTSAQKNPTAFYLCASSMGSMNTEAFFGQGTRLTVV.

The chain combines TRBV7-2 with TRBJ2-1; D gene unclear. CDR1 SGHTA and CDR2 FQGNSA come from the germline V gene. The V end was cut by 4 bases, the J end by 0 bases, with 13 bases between. The CDR3 loop spans 16 amino acids. The chain's CDR3 is CASSYRVSSSYNEQFF. The DNA of the CDR3 is TGTGCCAGCAGCTATCGAGTCTCAAGCTCCTACAATGAGCAGTTCTTC.